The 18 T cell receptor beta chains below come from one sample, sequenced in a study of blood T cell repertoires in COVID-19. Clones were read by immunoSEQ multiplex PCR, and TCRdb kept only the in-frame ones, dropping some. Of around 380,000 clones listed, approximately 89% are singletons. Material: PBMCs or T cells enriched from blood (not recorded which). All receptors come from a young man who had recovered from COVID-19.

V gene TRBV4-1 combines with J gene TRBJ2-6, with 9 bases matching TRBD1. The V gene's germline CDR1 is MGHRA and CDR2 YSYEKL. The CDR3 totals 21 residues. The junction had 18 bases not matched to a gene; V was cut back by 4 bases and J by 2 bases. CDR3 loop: CASSPSLRDRDIRPGANVLTF. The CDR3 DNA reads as TGCGCCAGCAGCCCCAGCCTACGGGACAGGGATATAAGGCCTGGGGCCAACGTCCTGACTTTC.

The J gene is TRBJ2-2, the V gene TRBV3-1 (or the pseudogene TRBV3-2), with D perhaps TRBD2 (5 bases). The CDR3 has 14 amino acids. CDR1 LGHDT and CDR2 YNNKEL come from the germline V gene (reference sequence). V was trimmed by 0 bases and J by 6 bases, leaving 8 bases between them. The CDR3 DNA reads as TGTGCCAGCAGCCAAGAACTAGTTTCCGGGGAGCTGTTTTTT. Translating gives CASSQELVSGELFF.

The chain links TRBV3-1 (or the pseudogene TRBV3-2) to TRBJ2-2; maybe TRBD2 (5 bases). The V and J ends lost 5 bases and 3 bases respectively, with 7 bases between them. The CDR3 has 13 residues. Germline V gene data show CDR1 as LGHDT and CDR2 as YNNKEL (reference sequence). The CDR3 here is CASSSDYTGELFF. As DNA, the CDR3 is TGTGCCAGCAGCTCGGACTACACCGGGGAGCTGTTTTTT.

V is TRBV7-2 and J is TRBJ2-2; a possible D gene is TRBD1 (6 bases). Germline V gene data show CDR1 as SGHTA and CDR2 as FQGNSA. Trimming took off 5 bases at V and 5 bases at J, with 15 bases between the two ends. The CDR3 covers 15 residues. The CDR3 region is CASSRTDPRTGELFF. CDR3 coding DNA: TGTGCCAGCAGCCGGACAGACCCGAGGACCGGGGAGCTGTTTTTT.

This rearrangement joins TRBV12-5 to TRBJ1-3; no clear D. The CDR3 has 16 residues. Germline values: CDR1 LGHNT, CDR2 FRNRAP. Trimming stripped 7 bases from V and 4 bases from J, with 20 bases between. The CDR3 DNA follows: TGTGCTAGTGCCCAGAGGGCCGTACAAGGGGGAAACACCATATATTTT. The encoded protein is CASAQRAVQGGNTIYF.

CDR3 loop: CASSQGGVRSGANVLTF. The CDR3 nucleotides read TGTGCCAGCAGCCAAGGGGGGGTCCGATCTGGGGCCAACGTCCTGACTTTC. This chain links TRBV3-1 (or the pseudogene TRBV3-2) with TRBJ2-6; D perhaps matches TRBD2 (6 bases). Germline V lookup: CDR1 LGHDT, CDR2 YNNKEL (reference sequence). Trimming removed 1 base from V and 1 base from J, with 11 bases in between. CDR3 size: 17 residues.

CDR3 amino acids: CATKKVQGDEAFF. In nucleotides, the CDR3 is TGTGCCACCAAAAAAGTCCAGGGGGATGAAGCTTTCTTT. This sequence joins TRBV24-1 and TRBJ1-1; TRBD1 agrees at 7 bases. The CDR3 consists of 13 residues. V dropped 8 bases and J dropped 7; count of bases not matched to a gene: 9. Germline values: CDR1 KGHDR, CDR2 SFDVKD.

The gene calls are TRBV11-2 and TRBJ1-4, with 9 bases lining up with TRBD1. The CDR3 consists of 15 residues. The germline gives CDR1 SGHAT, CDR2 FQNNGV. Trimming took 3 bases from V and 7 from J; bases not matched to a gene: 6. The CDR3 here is CASSLDRGGIEKLFF. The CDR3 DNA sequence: TGTGCCAGCAGCTTGGACAGGGGAGGGATTGAAAAACTGTTTTTT.

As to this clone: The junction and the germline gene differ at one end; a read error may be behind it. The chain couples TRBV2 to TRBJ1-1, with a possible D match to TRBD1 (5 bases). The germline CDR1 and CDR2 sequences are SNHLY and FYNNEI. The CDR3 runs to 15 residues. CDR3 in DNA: TGTGCCAGCAGGGAAGTTAGGGGAATGAACACTGAAGCTTTCTTT. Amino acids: CASREVRGMNTEAFF.

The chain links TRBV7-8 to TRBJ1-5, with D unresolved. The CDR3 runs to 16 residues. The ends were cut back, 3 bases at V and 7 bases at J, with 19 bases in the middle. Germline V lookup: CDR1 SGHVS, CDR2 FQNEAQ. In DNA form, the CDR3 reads TGTGCCAGCAGCTTCCAGCCGTGGAGGACGGTACAGCCCCAGCATTTT. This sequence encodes CASSFQPWRTVQPQHF.

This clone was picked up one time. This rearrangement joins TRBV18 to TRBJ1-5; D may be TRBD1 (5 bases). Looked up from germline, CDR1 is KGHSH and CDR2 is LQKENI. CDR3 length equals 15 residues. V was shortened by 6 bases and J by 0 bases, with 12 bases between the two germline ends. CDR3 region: CASSPRQISNQPQHF. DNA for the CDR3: TGTGCCAGCTCCCCTCGACAGATTAGCAATCAGCCCCAGCATTTT.

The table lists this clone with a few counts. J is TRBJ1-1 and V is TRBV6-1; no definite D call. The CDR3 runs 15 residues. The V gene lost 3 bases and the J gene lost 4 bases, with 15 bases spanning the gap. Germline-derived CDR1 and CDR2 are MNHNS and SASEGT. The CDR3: CASSEVGSFGTEAFF. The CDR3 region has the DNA TGTGCCAGCAGTGAGGTTGGGAGTTTCGGCACTGAAGCTTTCTTT.

Written as DNA, the CDR3 is TGCGCCAGCAGCTTGTCCTCCACTGGAGCCAAAAACATTCAGTACTTC. Its protein is CASSLSSTGAKNIQYF. This rearrangement joins TRBV5-1 to TRBJ2-4; no definite D call. With 1 base removed from V and 0 bases from J, the gap between germline ends came to 11 bases. This CDR3 spans 16 amino acids. CDR1 SGHRS and CDR2 YFSETQ come from the germline V gene.

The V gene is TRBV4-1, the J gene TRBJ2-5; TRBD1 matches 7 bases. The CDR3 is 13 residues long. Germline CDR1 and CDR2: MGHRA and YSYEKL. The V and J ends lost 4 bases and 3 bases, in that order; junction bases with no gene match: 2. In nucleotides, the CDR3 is TGCGCCAGCAGCCCCGGGACAGAAGAGACCCAGTACTTC. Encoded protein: CASSPGTEETQYF.

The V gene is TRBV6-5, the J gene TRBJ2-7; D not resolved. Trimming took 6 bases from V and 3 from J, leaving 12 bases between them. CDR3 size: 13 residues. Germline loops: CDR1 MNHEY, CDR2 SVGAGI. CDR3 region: CASRLTRGYEQYF. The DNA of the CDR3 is TGTGCCAGCAGGCTAACACGAGGCTACGAGCAGTACTTC.

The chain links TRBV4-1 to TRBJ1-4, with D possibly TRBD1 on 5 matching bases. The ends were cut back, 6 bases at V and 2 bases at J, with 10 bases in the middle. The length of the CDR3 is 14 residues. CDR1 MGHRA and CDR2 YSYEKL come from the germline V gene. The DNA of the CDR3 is TGCGCCAGCAGACCCGGGACTACTAATGAAAAACTGTTTTTT. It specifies CASRPGTTNEKLFF.

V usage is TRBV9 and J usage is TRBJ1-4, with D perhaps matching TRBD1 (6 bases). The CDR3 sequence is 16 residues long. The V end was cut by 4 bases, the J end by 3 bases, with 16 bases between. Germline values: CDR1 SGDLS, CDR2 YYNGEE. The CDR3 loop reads CASSPTQGPSNEKLFF. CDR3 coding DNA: TGTGCCAGCAGCCCCACCCAGGGGCCGTCTAATGAAAAACTGTTTTTT.

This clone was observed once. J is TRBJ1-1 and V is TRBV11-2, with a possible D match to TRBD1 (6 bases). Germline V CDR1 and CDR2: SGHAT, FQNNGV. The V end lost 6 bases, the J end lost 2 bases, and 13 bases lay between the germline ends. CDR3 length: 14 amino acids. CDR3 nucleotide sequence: TGTGCCAGCAGTATTACGGACAGCAACACTGAAGCTTTCTTT. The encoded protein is CASSITDSNTEAFF.